The 8 T cell receptor beta chains in this list originate from one sample, sequenced in a study of cytomegalovirus exposure and HLA in healthy donors. It was with 60 Vbeta and 13 Jbeta primers that the PCR ran. Profiling relied on immunoSEQ multiplex PCR, and the TCRdb table lists in-frame clones only, not all of them. The sample lists about 150,000 clones; approximately 85% were seen once. The sequencing input was PBMCs. The receptors come from a woman aged 18 to 35 in good health and CMV-seronegative.

This chain joins TRBV6-5 and TRBJ2-5; 8 bases are shared with TRBD2. CDR1 MNHEY and CDR2 SVGAGI come from the germline V gene. The CDR3 runs to 16 residues. Losses at the gene ends were 2 bases for V and 11 bases for J; bases not matched to a gene: 16. CDR3 DNA sequence: TGTGCCAGCAGTTACAGTCCCGGGACTAGTCTGGGGCAGCAGTACTTC. Translated, it gives CASSYSPGTSLGQQYF.

This chain joins TRBV2 and TRBJ2-1, with D tentatively TRBD2 (5 bases). The V and J ends lost 3 bases and 6 bases respectively, with 15 bases between them. The CDR3 has 15 residues. From germline, CDR1 is SNHLY and CDR2 FYNNEI. The CDR3 coding sequence is TGTGCCAGCAGTGATCGTGGGAGAGCTACCAATGAGCAGTTCTTC. It is translated as CASSDRGRATNEQFF. The whole variable domain, remainder taken from reference TRBV2 and TRBJ2-1, is EPEVTQTPSHQVTQMGQEVILRCVPISNHLYFYWYRQILGQKVEFLVSFYNNEISEKSEIFDDQFSVERPDGSNFTLKIRSTKLEDSAMYFCASSDRGRATNEQFFGPGTRLTVL.

This chain connects TRBV5-1 to TRBJ2-3; 8 bases map to TRBD2. The V and J ends lost 4 bases and 0 bases, in that order; junction bases with no gene match: 7. In germline, CDR1 is SGHRS, CDR2 YFSETQ. There are 16 residues in the CDR3. The CDR3 loop is CASSHIAGPSTDTQYF. CDR3 DNA: TGCGCCAGCAGCCATATAGCGGGACCTAGCACAGATACGCAGTATTTT.

The rearrangement joins TRBV11-1 to TRBJ2-3; 12 bases map to TRBD2. This CDR3 has 18 residues. Germline CDR1 and CDR2: SGHAT and FQDESV (reference sequence). V trimming: 4 bases; J trimming: 1 base; junction bases outside the gene matches: 9. The CDR3 DNA reads TGTGCCAGCAGCTCTCCACTAGCGGGAGGTCCGGGCACAGATACGCAGTATTTT. It yields the protein CASSSPLAGGPGTDTQYF.

The V call is TRBV7-9, the J call TRBJ1-3, with 9 bases fitting TRBD1. J lost 4 bases, V lost 7 bases, and 8 bases had no gene match. Germline V CDR1 and CDR2: SEHNR, FQNEAQ (reference sequence). CDR3 size: 15 residues. CDR3 in amino acids: CASTRQGVGGNTIYF. The CDR3 coding sequence is TGTGCCAGCACCAGACAGGGGGTCGGAGGAAACACCATATATTTT.

The chain recombines TRBV30 with TRBJ1-1; the D is unclear. V was pared by 4 bases and J by 3 bases, with 12 bases between. The CDR3 consists of 13 residues. Germline V lookup: CDR1 GTSNPN, CDR2 SVGIG (reference sequence). Here the CDR3 DNA reads TGTGCCTGGACCGGGGAGATTTACACTGAAGCTTTCTTT. It encodes CAWTGEIYTEAFF.

This chain joins TRBV2 and TRBJ1-2, with TRBD1 matching 7 bases. This CDR3 comprises 14 residues. Germline V gives CDR1 SNHLY, CDR2 FYNNEI. Trimming cost V 8 bases and J 0 bases; bases outside gene matches: 6. CDR3 sequence reads: CASQGVLPNYGYTF. The CDR3, as DNA: TGTGCCAGCCAGGGGGTACTCCCTAACTATGGCTACACCTTC.

This chain uses TRBV7-2 with TRBJ2-2, with 15 positions matching TRBD2. CDR1 and CDR2 from the germline V gene are SGHTA and FQGNSA. The CDR3 runs 16 residues. The V gene end was trimmed by 5 bases and the J gene end by 6 bases; junction bases not matched to a gene: 4. The CDR3 DNA follows: TGTGCCAGCAGCCCCGGGACTAGCGGGAGGTCCGGGGAGCTGTTTTTT. Translation gives CASSPGTSGRSGELFF.